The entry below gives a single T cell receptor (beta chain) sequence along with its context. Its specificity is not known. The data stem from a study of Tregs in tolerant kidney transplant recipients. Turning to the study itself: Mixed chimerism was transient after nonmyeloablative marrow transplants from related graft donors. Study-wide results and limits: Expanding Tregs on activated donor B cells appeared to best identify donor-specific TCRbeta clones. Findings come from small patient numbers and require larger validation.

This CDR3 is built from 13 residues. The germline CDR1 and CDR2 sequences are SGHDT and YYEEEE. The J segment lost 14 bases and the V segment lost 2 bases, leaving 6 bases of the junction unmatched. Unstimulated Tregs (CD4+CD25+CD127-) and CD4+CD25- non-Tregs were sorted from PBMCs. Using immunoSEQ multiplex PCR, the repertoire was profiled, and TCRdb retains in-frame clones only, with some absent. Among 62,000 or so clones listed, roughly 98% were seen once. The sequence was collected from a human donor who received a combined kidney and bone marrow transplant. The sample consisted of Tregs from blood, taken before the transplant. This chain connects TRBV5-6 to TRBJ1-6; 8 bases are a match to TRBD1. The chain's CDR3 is CASSLDRGPTLHF. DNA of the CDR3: TGTGCCAGCAGCTTAGACAGGGGCCCCACCCTCCACTTT.